This paragraph reports one T cell receptor (beta chain). TCRdb analysed the reads with MiXCR anew, one entry per CDR3 protein. The sample carries about 260,000 distinct CDR3 sequences, approximately 13% recorded once. This specimen belongs to a study of T cell repertoires in cytomegalovirus infection. This CDR3 is built from 15 residues. Germline values: CDR1 SNHLY, CDR2 FYNNEI. The ends were cut back, 9 bases at V and 3 bases at J, with 19 bases in the middle. The chain employs TRBV2 and TRBJ2-3; D is unclear. The TCR sequence derives from a human donor in good health (CMV status not recorded). Some clones in this sample may be carry-over from other donors' samples. The specimen was PBMCs. CDR3 DNA sequence: TGTGCCAGTCAGTGGGAACAAATGGAGACAGATACGCAGTATTTT. It is translated as CASQWEQMETDTQYF.